Listed here are 6 T cell receptor beta chains from one sample, sequenced in a study of blood T cell repertoires in COVID-19. Method: immunoSEQ multiplex PCR; TCRdb's copy keeps in-frame clones and lacks some. The data hold roughly 330,000 clones, with roughly 87% observed a single time. The specimen was peripheral blood. Source of these receptors: a man in his thirties or forties with COVID-19, enrolled during active disease.

This chain joins TRBV4-1 and TRBJ2-3; the D gene is possibly TRBD2 (5 bases). The CDR3 spans 16 residues. Trimming pared 5 bases from V and 0 bases from J, leaving 15 bases between. The germline gives CDR1 MGHRA, CDR2 YSYEKL. For the CDR3, the DNA is TGCGCCAGCAGCAAGCTAGCAGACGCTAGCACAGATACGCAGTATTTT. Its translation: CASSKLADASTDTQYF.

The CDR3 DNA sequence: TGTGCCAGCAGCTTAGGGGCGACCGGGACTAGCGGCTACAATGAGCAGTTCTTC. This translates into CASSLGATGTSGYNEQFF. This sequence joins TRBV7-3 and TRBJ2-1; 11 bases line up with TRBD2. Germline V gene sequence: CDR1 SGHTA, CDR2 FQGTGA. Trimming took 2 bases from V and 3 from J; bases not matched to a gene: 9. The CDR3 covers 18 residues.

This chain links TRBV6-1 with TRBJ1-1; 10 nucleotides line up with TRBD1. The junction had 4 bases not matched to a gene; V was cut back by 3 bases and J by 6 bases. The germline CDR1 and CDR2 sequences are MNHNS and SASEGT. CDR3 size: 14 residues. CDR3 DNA sequence: TGTGCCAGCAGTGAGGGACAGGGGAGGTCTGAAGCTTTCTTT. Protein: CASSEGQGRSEAFF.

The chain joins TRBV3-1 (or the pseudogene TRBV3-2) to TRBJ1-6; 11 nucleotides match TRBD1. This CDR3 comprises 15 residues. Germline loops: CDR1 LGHDT, CDR2 YNNKEL (reference sequence). V was clipped by 5 bases and J by 7 bases; unmatched bases: 4. The CDR3 nucleotides are TGTGCCAGCAGCGTGTGGACAGGGGGCAATTCACCCCTCCACTTT. Residues: CASSVWTGGNSPLHF.

The chain links TRBV28 to TRBJ2-1; 9 bases align to TRBD1. The CDR3 loop spans 13 amino acids. Germline assignment: CDR1 MDHEN and CDR2 SYDVKM. Unmatched junction bases numbered 2, after V lost 2 bases and J lost 9 bases. CDR3 residues: CASSLGTGSEQFF. Written as DNA, the CDR3 is TGTGCCAGCAGTTTAGGGACAGGGAGTGAGCAGTTCTTC.

This clone is a singleton in its sample. The genes are TRBV10-3 and TRBJ2-3; TRBD2 matches 9 bases. The CDR3 runs to 15 residues. Trimming took 8 bases from V and 0 from J; bases not matched to a gene: 6. Germline CDR1 and CDR2: ENHRY and SYGVKD. The CDR3 loop is CAIDEGTSSTDTQYF. CDR3 DNA: TGTGCCATCGACGAAGGGACTAGCAGCACAGATACGCAGTATTTT.